Listed below are T cell receptor beta chains from one sample, sequenced in a study of sequential checkpoint blockade in melanoma. Sequencing used immunoSEQ multiplex PCR; TCRdb keeps in-frame clones, though not all of them. The sample yields approximately 10,000 clones, 60% to 85% seen once. This sample comprised CD8+ T cells sorted from blood (inferred from file names), obtained from a patient given nivolumab and ipilimumab in sequence. The receptors were sampled from a human donor with melanoma. The CDR3 runs from the conserved cysteine through the conserved F or W. The order of the fields is J gene, clone size, V gene, D gene, CDR3 DNA, CDR3 protein. D genes are given only for firm matches. For some rows the clone size is stated as once, few or many, or as a class when expanded; others skip it.

j_gene: TRBJ2-7; abundance: NA; v_gene: TRBV7-8; d_gene: NA; CDR3nt: TGTGCCAGCAGCTTAAGGCGGGTGGACTACGAGCAGTACTTC; CDR3aa: CASSLRRVDYEQYF
j_gene: TRBJ1-4; abundance: NA; v_gene: TRBV2; d_gene: NA; CDR3nt: TGTGCCAGCAGTGATGAGACAGCCTATAATGAAAAACTGTTTTTT; CDR3aa: CASSDETAYNEKLFF
j_gene: TRBJ1-1; abundance: NA; v_gene: TRBV4-3; d_gene: NA; CDR3nt: TGCGCCAGCAGCCAAGTCCTTACACAGAACACTGAAGCTTTCTTT; CDR3aa: CASSQVLTQNTEAFF
j_gene: TRBJ2-7; abundance: NA; v_gene: TRBV5-6; d_gene: NA; CDR3nt: TGTGCCAGCAGCTTGACTAGTTACGAGCAGTACTTC; CDR3aa: CASSLTSYEQYF
j_gene: TRBJ1-5; abundance: NA; v_gene: TRBV9; d_gene: TRBD1; CDR3nt: TGTGCCAGCAGCGTAGACACAGGGGAAAGCAATCAGCCCCAGCATTTT; CDR3aa: CASSVDTGESNQPQHF
j_gene: TRBJ1-5; abundance: NA; v_gene: TRBV7-8; d_gene: NA; CDR3nt: TGTGCCAGCAGCGAGGGCTCGAATCAGCCCCAGCATTTT; CDR3aa: CASSEGSNQPQHF
j_gene: TRBJ2-7; abundance: NA; v_gene: TRBV7-8; d_gene: NA; CDR3nt: TGTGCCAGCAGCGCGACCGGGGGCTACGAGCAGTACTTC; CDR3aa: CASSATGGYEQYF
j_gene: TRBJ1-5; abundance: NA; v_gene: TRBV5-4; d_gene: NA; CDR3nt: TGCGCCAGCAGCCAAGATGTATCGGGATTCAATCAGCCCCAGCATTTT; CDR3aa: CASSQDVSGFNQPQHF
j_gene: TRBJ1-6; abundance: NA; v_gene: TRBV9; d_gene: TRBD1; CDR3nt: TGTGCCAGCAGGACAGGGGAGCTTTCACCCCTCCACTTT; CDR3aa: CASRTGELSPLHF
j_gene: TRBJ1-4; abundance: NA; v_gene: TRBV25-1; d_gene: NA; CDR3nt: TGTGCCAGCAGGCGAACGCGACAGTCTAATGAAAAACTGTTTTTT; CDR3aa: CASRRTRQSNEKLFF
j_gene: TRBJ1-1; abundance: NA; v_gene: TRBV28; d_gene: NA; CDR3nt: TGTGCCAGCAGTTTTCAGGGCCTGAACACTGAAGCTTTCTTT; CDR3aa: CASSFQGLNTEAFF
j_gene: TRBJ2-1; abundance: few; v_gene: TRBV5-6; d_gene: TRBD2; CDR3nt: TGTGCCAGCAGCTTGGCCTTCGCTAGCGGGAGTTATGAGCAGTTCTTC; CDR3aa: CASSLAFASGSYEQFF
j_gene: TRBJ2-7; abundance: NA; v_gene: TRBV4-1; d_gene: NA; CDR3nt: TGCGCCAGCAGCCAAGATCCGGGTTATGGTTACGAGCAGTACTTC; CDR3aa: CASSQDPGYGYEQYF
j_gene: TRBJ1-5; abundance: NA; v_gene: TRBV6-5; d_gene: TRBD1; CDR3nt: TGTGCCAGCAGCGGACAGGAGTTTCAGCCCCAGCATTTT; CDR3aa: CASSGQEFQPQHF
j_gene: TRBJ1-2; abundance: few; v_gene: TRBV2; d_gene: TRBD1; CDR3nt: TGTGCCAGCAGTGACGGCACGGGACAGGGAAGTTACTATGGCTACACCTTC; CDR3aa: CASSDGTGQGSYYGYTF
j_gene: TRBJ2-7; abundance: NA; v_gene: TRBV6-5; d_gene: TRBD1; CDR3nt: TGTGCCAGCAGCCGGGACAGGGAAGGGAGGGAGCAGTACTTC; CDR3aa: CASSRDREGREQYF
j_gene: TRBJ1-5; abundance: few; v_gene: TRBV23-1; d_gene: NA; CDR3nt: TGCGCCAGCAGCCAAGAGAGACATAGCAATCAGCCCCAGCATTTT; CDR3aa: CASSQERHSNQPQHF
j_gene: TRBJ2-7; abundance: few; v_gene: TRBV4-1; d_gene: TRBD2; CDR3nt: TGCGCCAGCAGCCAAGAGGCGGGGGGGATGTACTTC; CDR3aa: CASSQEAGGMYF
j_gene: TRBJ1-5; abundance: NA; v_gene: TRBV19; d_gene: TRBD1; CDR3nt: TGTGCCAGTACCCCGGGTTCAGGGGGAATCCACAATCAGCCCCAGCATTTT; CDR3aa: CASTPGSGGIHNQPQHF
j_gene: TRBJ2-7; abundance: NA; v_gene: TRBV27; d_gene: NA; CDR3nt: TGTGCCAGCAGTTCCACGGGACACGCAACCTACGAGCAGTACTTC; CDR3aa: CASSSTGHATYEQYF
j_gene: TRBJ1-5; abundance: NA; v_gene: TRBV30; d_gene: NA; CDR3nt: TGTGCCTGGAGTGATGTAAGGGGTAGCAATCAGCCCCAGCATTTT; CDR3aa: CAWSDVRGSNQPQHF
j_gene: TRBJ1-6; abundance: NA; v_gene: TRBV27; d_gene: NA; CDR3nt: TGTGCCAGCACTACATCAGTGGCGGCACCCCTCCACTTT; CDR3aa: CASTTSVAAPLHF
j_gene: TRBJ1-4; abundance: NA; v_gene: TRBV4-1; d_gene: NA; CDR3nt: TGCGCCAGCAGCCAAGGTTCCGGGGGACTTAATGAAAAACTGTTTTTT; CDR3aa: CASSQGSGGLNEKLFF
j_gene: TRBJ2-7; abundance: NA; v_gene: TRBV6-6; d_gene: NA; CDR3nt: TGTGCCAGCAGTCACGGTCAGGGAATTACCTACGAGCAGTACTTC; CDR3aa: CASSHGQGITYEQYF
j_gene: TRBJ1-2; abundance: NA; v_gene: TRBV7-9; d_gene: TRBD1; CDR3nt: TGTGCCAGCAGCTTAGTCGGGACAGTCCATGGCTACACCTTC; CDR3aa: CASSLVGTVHGYTF
j_gene: TRBJ2-7; abundance: once; v_gene: TRBV28; d_gene: TRBD2; CDR3nt: TGTGCCAGCAGTTCACTAGCGGGGGGGATCTACGAGCAGTACTTC; CDR3aa: CASSSLAGGIYEQYF
j_gene: TRBJ2-7; abundance: few; v_gene: TRBV4-1; d_gene: NA; CDR3nt: TGCGCCAGCAGCCAGGTGGGGGCTAGCGGCTACGAGCAGTACTTC; CDR3aa: CASSQVGASGYEQYF